The present T cell receptor beta chain was sequenced within a study of OX40 agonist ivuxolimab in advanced cancers. The study in broad terms: Ivuxolimab, which targeted the costimulatory receptor OX40 (CD134), was an agonistic, fully human IgG2 monoclonal antibody. Intravenous ivuxolimab was administered to patients every 2 weeks at six dose levels: 0.01, 0.1, 0.3, 1.5, 3 and 10 mg/kg. Among the roughly 52 dose-escalation patients, about 20 had hepatocellular carcinoma, around 15 melanoma, 9 renal cell carcinoma and 9 head and neck cancer. In the dose-escalation cohort, 65% to 85% of patients were male, and the mean age was approximately 60 years with a range of about 20 to 80. Prior anti-PD-1, anti-PD-L1 or anti-CTLA-4 therapy was permitted, and checkpoint inhibitors had been received by less than 45% of dose-escalation patients. Partial responses occurred in three dose-escalation patients, of whom one had hepatocellular carcinoma and two had cutaneous melanoma. The point of sequencing TCRbeta in the periphery was to test whether ivuxolimab changed TCR sequence diversity and drove clonal T-cell expansion. The paper describes the monotherapy dose-escalation part (N of about 55 patients) of the phase I trial of ivuxolimab. Findings and caveats that apply to the study as a whole: After ivuxolimab, more expanded clones were found on average in CD8+ T cells than in CD4+ T cells. The antigen specificity of the peripheral T cells that underwent clonal expansion was not determined. Low levels of normalized T-cell clonal expansion were also seen in some nonresponding patients. Clonal expansion of both CD4+ and CD8+ blood T cells was observed from baseline to week 6 at doses 0.1 to 3.0 mg/kg. In the 0.1-3.0 mg/kg groups, partial responders were among the patients with the lowest normalized peripheral clonal expansion, particularly in CD8+ T cells.

Patients with a history of autoimmune disease or receiving systemic immunosuppression were excluded from the trial. Peripheral blood for TCR sequencing was drawn from every dose cohort at baseline, at cycle 4 day 1 and at cycle 7 day 1. Samples came from an open-label, multicenter, first-in-human phase I dose-escalation trial of ivuxolimab. The trial enrolled adults with locally advanced or metastatic head and neck squamous cell, hepatocellular, melanoma or renal cell carcinoma. Before TCR sequencing, CD4+ T cells and CD8+ T cells were sorted from peripheral blood as separate populations. Note on this clone: Its antigen has not been determined. Qualities for individual bases were not recorded, and no much larger clone is one base off.

To sequence the TCRbeta CDR3 region, genomic DNA was isolated from the sorted cells. The immunoSEQ Assay was used to sequence the TCRbeta CDR3 regions. TCRdb limited this immuneACCESS table to in-frame rearrangements with V and J called. A share of clones is missing; checked studies link under half to unresolved V genes, and the rest is unexplained. The sample table holds approximately 33,000 clones, of which more than 85% were seen once. The ten largest clones take up approximately 25% of the sample. This receptor was obtained from an adult with an advanced solid tumor such as melanoma, head and neck, liver or kidney cancer. Sequences were derived from CD4+ or CD8+ T cells sorted from blood, sampled in a trial of the OX40 agonist ivuxolimab.

The nucleotides read TGTGCCAGTAGTAAGGGGGTCACTGAAGCTTTCTTT. Translated, this gives CASSKGVTEAFF. Here the chain combines TRBV19 and TRBJ1-1; TRBD1 is a weak D gene call, 6 bases matching. V is pared back by 4 bases and J by 4 bases, with 7 bases lying between the germline termini. CDR1 is given as LNHDA and CDR2 as SQIVND, both from the germline V gene (reference sequence). CDR3 length: 12 amino acids, cysteine to phenylalanine. Only the CDR3 portion is preserved as DNA: 36 bases, with reading frame beginning at the first base.